This T cell receptor beta chain emerged from a study of T-cell reconstitution after alpha-beta-depleted transplantation in children. Using unique molecular identifiers, the investigators prepared the TCRbeta library. TCRdb reprocessed the PCR reads with MiXCR, giving one entry per CDR3 protein. The sample includes approximately 430,000 distinct CDR3 sequences, 15% to 20% of them seen just once. The CDR3 runs 12 residues. Germline CDR1 and CDR2: MGHDK and SYGVNS. V lost 5 bases and J 11 bases, leaving 15 bases between the germline ends. Sequences were derived from PBMCs, mostly from graft donor cells, sampled 360 days after TCRalphabeta/CD19-depleted stem cell transplant. This chain uses TRBV25-1 with TRBJ1-1; tentative D call: TRBD1 (6 bases). The receptor was isolated from a boy under three years old who had a stem cell transplant for Wiskott-Aldrich syndrome, so the T cells may come from the graft donor. The CDR3 DNA is TGTGCCAGCAGTTCTCAAAAAGGGGGGGCTTTCTTT. Amino acids: CASSSQKGGAFF.